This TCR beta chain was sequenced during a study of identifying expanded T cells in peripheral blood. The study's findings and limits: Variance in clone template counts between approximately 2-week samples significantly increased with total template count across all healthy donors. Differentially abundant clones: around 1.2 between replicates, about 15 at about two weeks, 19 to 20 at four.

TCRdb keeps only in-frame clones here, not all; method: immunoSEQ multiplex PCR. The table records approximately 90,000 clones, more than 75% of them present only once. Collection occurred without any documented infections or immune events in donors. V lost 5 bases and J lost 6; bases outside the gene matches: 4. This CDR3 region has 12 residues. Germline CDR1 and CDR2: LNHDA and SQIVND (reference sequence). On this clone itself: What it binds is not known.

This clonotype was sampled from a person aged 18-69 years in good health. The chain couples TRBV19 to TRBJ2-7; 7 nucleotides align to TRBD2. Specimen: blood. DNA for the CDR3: TGTGCCAGTAGTCTGGGGGGGGGCGAGCAGTACTTC. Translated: CASSLGGGEQYF.